This T cell receptor beta chain was profiled in a study of cytomegalovirus exposure and HLA in healthy donors. Study-wide points: High sensitivity and specificity were reportedly achieved when the classifier diagnosed cytomegalovirus status.

Clones were sequenced by immunoSEQ multiplex PCR, and TCRdb holds only the in-frame ones, with some missing. In the table there are 110,000 or so clones, around 86% of which are singletons. This CDR3 spans 11 amino acids. Per the germline V gene, CDR1 is SNHLY and CDR2 is FYNNEI. V dropped 6 bases and J dropped 4 bases, with 4 bases sitting between them. Concerning this clone: The antigen remains unidentified.

The chain joins TRBV2 to TRBJ1-3; no reliable D call. The sequenced material came from PBMCs. The sequence was collected from a man between 18 and 35 years old in good health and CMV-seronegative. The CDR3 nucleotides are TGTGCCAGCAGCCAGGGAAACACCATATATTTT. Amino acids: CASSQGNTIYF.